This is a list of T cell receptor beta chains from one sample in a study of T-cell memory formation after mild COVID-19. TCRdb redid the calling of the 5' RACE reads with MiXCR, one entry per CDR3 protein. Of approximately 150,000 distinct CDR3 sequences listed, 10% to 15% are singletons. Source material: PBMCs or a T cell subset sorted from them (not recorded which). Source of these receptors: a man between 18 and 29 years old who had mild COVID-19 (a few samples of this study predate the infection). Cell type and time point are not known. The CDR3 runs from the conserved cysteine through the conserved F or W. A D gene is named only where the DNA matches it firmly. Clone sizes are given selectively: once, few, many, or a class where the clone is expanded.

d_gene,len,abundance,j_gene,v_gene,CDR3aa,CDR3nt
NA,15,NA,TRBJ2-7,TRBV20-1,CSARDGRTGGYEQYF,TGCAGTGCTAGAGATGGGAGGACGGGCGGATACGAGCAGTACTTC
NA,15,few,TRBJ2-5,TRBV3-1,CASSQSPGQQETQYF,TGTGCCAGCAGCCAAAGTCCGGGACAACAAGAGACCCAGTACTTC
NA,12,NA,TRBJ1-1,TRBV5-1,CASSLQGSEAFF,TGCGCCAGCAGCCTCCAAGGGTCTGAAGCTTTCTTT
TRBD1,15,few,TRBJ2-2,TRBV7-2,CASSDRGTNTGELFF,TGTGCCAGCAGCGACAGGGGAACTAACACCGGGGAGCTGTTTTTT
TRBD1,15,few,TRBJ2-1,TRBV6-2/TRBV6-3,CASSPWQGVLHEQFF,TGTGCCAGCAGTCCCTGGCAGGGGGTACTCCATGAGCAGTTCTTC
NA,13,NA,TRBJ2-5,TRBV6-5,CASRRDPMETQYF,TGTGCCAGCAGACGGGACCCCATGGAGACCCAGTACTTC
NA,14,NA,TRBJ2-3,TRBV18,CASSPTGSTDTQYF,TGTGCCAGCTCACCGACAGGTAGCACAGATACGCAGTATTTT
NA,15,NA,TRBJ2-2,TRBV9,CASSVAYLGGGELFF,TGTGCCAGCAGCGTAGCGTACCTCGGGGGCGGGGAGCTGTTTTTT
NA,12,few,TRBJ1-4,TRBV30,CAWSVRSEKLFF,TGTGCCTGGAGTGTACGTAGTGAAAAACTGTTTTTT
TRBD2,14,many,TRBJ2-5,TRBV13,CASRTSGGLETQYF,TGTGCCAGCAGGACTAGCGGGGGGCTCGAGACCCAGTACTTC
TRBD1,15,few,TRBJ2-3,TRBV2,CASSRQGLATDTQYF,TGTGCCAGCAGTAGACAGGGATTGGCCACAGATACGCAGTATTTT
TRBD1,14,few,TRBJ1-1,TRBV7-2,CASSRGQLNTEAFF,TGTGCCAGCAGCCGGGGACAGTTGAACACTGAAGCTTTCTTT
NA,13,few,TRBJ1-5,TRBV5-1,CASSLEGTQPQHF,TGCGCCAGCAGCTTGGAGGGGACTCAGCCCCAGCATTTT
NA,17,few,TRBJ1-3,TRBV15,CATSRPTTGDSGNTIYF,TGTGCCACCAGCAGACCGACGACAGGAGACTCTGGAAACACCATATATTTT
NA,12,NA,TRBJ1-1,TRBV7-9,CASSLSDTEAFF,TGTGCCAGCAGCTTGTCCGACACTGAAGCTTTCTTT
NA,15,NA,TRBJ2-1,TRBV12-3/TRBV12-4,CASSLDSEGNNEQFF,TGTGCCAGCAGTTTAGACAGCGAGGGGAACAATGAGCAGTTCTTC
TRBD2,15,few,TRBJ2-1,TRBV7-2,CASRSGGARYNEQFF,TGTGCCAGCAGAAGCGGGGGGGCGCGATACAATGAGCAGTTCTTC
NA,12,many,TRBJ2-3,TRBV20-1,CSAEQVTDTQYF,TGCAGTGCAGAGCAGGTCACAGATACGCAGTATTTT
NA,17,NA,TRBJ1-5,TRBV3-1,CASSQGYGGASTQPQHF,TGTGCCAGCAGCCAAGGATATGGCGGGGCCTCAACCCAGCCCCAGCATTTT
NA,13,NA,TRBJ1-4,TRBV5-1,CASRDTENEKLFF,TGCGCCAGCCGGGACACCGAAAATGAAAAACTGTTTTTT
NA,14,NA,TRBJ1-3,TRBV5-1,CASSLQGDGNTIYF,TGCGCCAGCAGCCTTCAGGGAGACGGAAACACCATATATTTT
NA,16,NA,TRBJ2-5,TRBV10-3,CAISEFLAGAQETQYF,TGTGCCATCAGTGAGTTTTTGGCGGGCGCCCAAGAGACCCAGTACTTC
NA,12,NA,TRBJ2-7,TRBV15,CATSRIGYEQYF,TGTGCCACCAGCAGAATAGGGTACGAGCAGTACTTC
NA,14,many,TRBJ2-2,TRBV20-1,CSARGLANTGELFF,TGCAGTGCTAGAGGTCTAGCGAACACCGGGGAGCTGTTTTTT
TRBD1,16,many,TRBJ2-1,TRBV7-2,CASSLTGQGAYNEQFF,TGTGCCAGCAGCTTAACCGGACAGGGGGCGTACAATGAGCAGTTCTTC
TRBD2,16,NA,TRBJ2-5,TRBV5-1,CASSLEGKRGQETQYF,TGCGCCAGCAGCTTGGAGGGGAAGCGGGGCCAAGAGACCCAGTACTTC
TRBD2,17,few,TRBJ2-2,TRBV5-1,CASSLGPQGGDTGELFF,TGCGCCAGCAGCTTGGGACCCCAGGGAGGGGACACCGGGGAGCTGTTTTTT
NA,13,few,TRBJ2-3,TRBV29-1,CSVAGQGADTQYF,TGCAGCGTTGCTGGGCAAGGGGCAGATACGCAGTATTTT
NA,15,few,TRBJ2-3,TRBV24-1,CATSDPGESTDTQYF,TGTGCCACCAGTGATCCAGGGGAGAGCACAGATACGCAGTATTTT
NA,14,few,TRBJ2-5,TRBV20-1,CSAFQTGRLETQYF,TGCAGTGCTTTCCAAACAGGGAGGTTGGAGACCCAGTACTTC
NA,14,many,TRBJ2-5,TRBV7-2,CASSRGSPQETQYF,TGTGCCAGCAGCCGCGGGTCCCCCCAAGAGACCCAGTACTTC
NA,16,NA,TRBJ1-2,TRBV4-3,CASSQVGGADHYGYTF,TGCGCCAGCAGCCAAGTCGGGGGGGCGGACCACTATGGCTACACCTTC